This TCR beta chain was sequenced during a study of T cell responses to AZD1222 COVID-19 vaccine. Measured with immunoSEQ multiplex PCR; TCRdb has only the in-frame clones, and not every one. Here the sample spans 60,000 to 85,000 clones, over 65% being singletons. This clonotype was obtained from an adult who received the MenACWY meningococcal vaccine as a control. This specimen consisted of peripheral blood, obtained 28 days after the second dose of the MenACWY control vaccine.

The CDR3 DNA follows: TGTGCCAGCAGACGGGACAGGGCGGCTGGCTACACCTTC. Its protein is CASRRDRAAGYTF. V gene TRBV6-5 combines with J gene TRBJ1-2; 9 bases map to TRBD1. The germline V gene has CDR1 MNHEY and CDR2 SVGAGI. The CDR3 is 13 amino acids. Trimming cost V 6 bases and J 7 bases; bases outside gene matches: 6.